These T cell receptor beta chains were read from a single sample in a study of blood T cell repertoires in COVID-19. Using immunoSEQ multiplex PCR, the repertoire was profiled, and TCRdb retains in-frame clones only, with some absent. The table includes some 120,000 clones, 75% to 90% detected once. Sequenced material: peripheral blood. The receptors were gathered from a man between 65 and 85 years old with acute or convalescent COVID-19. CDR3s leave out the opening cysteine and the closing phenylalanine or tryptophan.

length: 12; V: TRBV5-1; J: TRBJ1-2; CDR3: ASSMDRVNYGYT
length: 12; V: TRBV6-5; J: TRBJ2-7; CDR3: ASSYSSGSGEQY
length: 15; V: TRBV9; J: TRBJ2-5; CDR3: ASTPGLAGGPGETQY
length: 15; V: TRBV13; J: TRBJ2-1; CDR3: ASSLLSWGDSRNEQF
length: 11; V: TRBV3-1/TRBV3-2; J: TRBJ2-7; CDR3: ASSQQGAYEQY
length: 15; V: TRBV21-1; J: TRBJ2-2; CDR3: ASSAKQEGPNTGELF
length: 11; V: TRBV5-1; J: TRBJ1-1; CDR3: ASSWPGGTEAF
length: 12; V: TRBV2; J: TRBJ1-2; CDR3: ASSKVQGARGYT
length: 10; V: TRBV19; J: TRBJ1-1; CDR3: ASSFVNTEAF
length: 11; V: TRBV18; J: TRBJ2-2; CDR3: ASSPPRVGELF
length: 10; V: TRBV5-1; J: TRBJ1-4; CDR3: ASSLGNEKLF
length: 10; V: TRBV12-3/TRBV12-4; J: TRBJ1-2; CDR3: ASSLAGGGYT
length: 13; V: TRBV5-1; J: TRBJ2-5; CDR3: ASSWTGGVDETQY
length: 12; V: TRBV6-5; J: TRBJ2-2; CDR3: ASTPEPGAGELF
length: 14; V: TRBV5-6; J: TRBJ1-1; CDR3: ASSLDPGGMNTEAF
length: 12; V: TRBV5-1; J: TRBJ2-1; CDR3: ASSEGTSYNEQF
length: 11; V: TRBV7-2; J: TRBJ2-7; CDR3: ASNPGLAGEQY
length: 11; V: TRBV11-3; J: TRBJ2-2; CDR3: ASSLYGTGELF
length: 11; V: TRBV28; J: TRBJ2-7; CDR3: ASSPPRPYEQY
length: 14; V: TRBV6-6; J: TRBJ1-3; CDR3: ASSRSHAGSGNTIY
length: 15; V: TRBV3-1/TRBV3-2; J: TRBJ2-1; CDR3: ASSQDLARGYYNEQF
length: 17; V: TRBV7-8; J: TRBJ1-1; CDR3: ASSLAFRVRGQRSTEAF
length: 13; V: TRBV11-2; J: TRBJ2-7; CDR3: ASSTRAGGRYEQY
length: 14; V: TRBV5-4; J: TRBJ2-2; CDR3: ASSLAGGANTGELF
length: 12; V: TRBV27; J: TRBJ1-6; CDR3: ASSTGIRNSPLH
length: 10; V: TRBV6-4; J: TRBJ1-2; CDR3: ASSETGYGYT
length: 12; V: TRBV5-1; J: TRBJ1-1; CDR3: PSTRRGGSTEAF
length: 11; V: TRBV7-7; J: TRBJ2-5; CDR3: ASGRGGPETQY
length: 12; V: TRBV6-1; J: TRBJ2-2; CDR3: ASSEGTDTGELF
length: 13; V: TRBV6-5; J: TRBJ1-5; CDR3: ASSYSAGGNQPQH
length: 15; V: TRBV29-1; J: TRBJ2-4; CDR3: SVDFPLSGGAKNIQY
length: 12; V: TRBV6-4; J: TRBJ2-1; CDR3: ASSDSQGANEQF
length: 12; V: TRBV11-2; J: TRBJ2-5; CDR3: ASSLVSSRETQY
length: 11; V: TRBV27; J: TRBJ2-3; CDR3: ASSTKDKYTQY
length: 11; V: TRBV5-1; J: TRBJ1-1; CDR3: ASSLTVNTEAF
length: 13; V: TRBV6-6; J: TRBJ1-6; CDR3: ASSLLPSQGSPLH
length: 11; V: TRBV6-2/TRBV6-3; J: TRBJ1-5; CDR3: ASSYTQDQPQH
length: 10; V: TRBV2; J: TRBJ2-1; CDR3: ASSVQGHEQF
length: 11; V: TRBV14; J: TRBJ1-1; CDR3: ASSVQSNTEAF
length: 12; V: TRBV21-1; J: TRBJ2-1; CDR3: ASRGAISYNEQF
length: 12; V: TRBV5-1; J: TRBJ1-6; CDR3: ASSLEQGNSPLH
length: 13; V: TRBV9; J: TRBJ1-2; CDR3: ASSVGQGTMGGYT
length: 12; V: TRBV5-1; J: TRBJ1-2; CDR3: ASSLGTVLRGYT
length: 12; V: TRBV6-1; J: TRBJ1-1; CDR3: ASSEQRWDTEAF
length: 11; V: TRBV6-5; J: TRBJ1-4; CDR3: ASRRGTGEKLF
length: 17; V: TRBV28; J: TRBJ2-3; CDR3: ASSLGIAGGQTSTDTQY
length: 13; V: TRBV5-5; J: TRBJ1-2; CDR3: ASSAGTGAFYGYT